This T cell receptor (beta chain) was profiled in a study of blood T cell repertoires in COVID-19. As for the study in general: Samples of COVID-19 (acute and convalescent) were obtained from the United States, Italy and Spain. The analysed material was cDNA or gDNA that came from T cells, B-cell-depleted T cells, or PBMCs.

J lost 5 bases, V lost 3 bases, and 0 bases had no gene match. This CDR3 is built from 13 residues. Germline V lookup: CDR1 MNHNS, CDR2 SASEGT. Original analysis: By means of reference gene primer amplification, nucleated cell counts were estimated. Assay used: immunoSEQ multiplex PCR; TCRdb lists only in-frame clones, some missing. The V and J calls and clone size come from that table; D and trimming were worked out from the DNA. The sample lists around 86,000 clones, 83% occurring once. The sequencing sample was made of peripheral blood. This TCR came from a woman older than 75 with acute or convalescent COVID-19. V is TRBV6-1 and J is TRBJ2-3, with TRBD1 identical over 9 bases. CDR3 protein: CASSEDRGDTQYF. CDR3 in DNA: TGTGCCAGCAGTGAGGACAGGGGAGATACGCAGTATTTT.